This TCR beta chain was sequenced for a study of blood T cell repertoires in COVID-19. Study-wide background: T cells, B-cell-depleted T cells, or PBMCs provided the cDNA or gDNA that served as material.

Recruited during active infection, patients (from Seattle) were subsequently followed longitudinally. Original analysis: The assay estimated nucleated cells by amplifying reference gene primers. Using immunoSEQ multiplex PCR, the repertoire was profiled, and TCRdb retains in-frame clones only, with some absent. For V, J and clone size, that table is used; D and trimming come from the DNA. The data contain tens of thousands of clones, around four fifths of them singletons. The CDR3 is 15 amino acids. Germline V gene lookup returns CDR1 SEHNR and CDR2 FQNEAQ (reference sequence). Germline trimming cut 5 bases from V and 8 bases from J; bases unmatched to any gene: 9.

This clonotype was obtained from a man aged 60 to 69 with COVID-19, enrolled during active disease. Input material: peripheral blood. V is TRBV7-9 and J is TRBJ2-1, with TRBD2 identical over 10 bases. The CDR3 bases are TGTGCCAGCAGCCAGTCGGGACTAGCGAGGGATGAGCAGTTCTTC. As protein: CASSQSGLARDEQFF.